These T cell receptor beta chains were read from a single sample in a study of siplizumab effects on memory and regulatory T cells. This table comes from immunoSEQ multiplex PCR, and its TCRdb copy is limited to in-frame clones, with some not included. The sample contains about 110,000 clones, roughly 94% of which appear only once. Sequenced material: Tregs sorted from blood. These TCRs come from a human donor in good health. CDR3s include the opening cysteine and the closing phenylalanine or tryptophan. Each record gives: J gene, clone size, V gene, D gene, CDR3 DNA, CDR3 protein. A D gene is named only where the DNA matches it firmly. Clone size appears in some rows only: once, few, many, or a class for an expanded clone.

>TRBJ2-3|-|TRBV5-1|-
TGCGCCAGCAGCTTGGGACGTGGGGGGAGCACAGATACGCAGTATTTT
CASSLGRGGSTDTQYF
>TRBJ2-7|once|TRBV10-3|-
TGTGCCATCAGTTCGGACAGCTACGAGCAGTACTTC
CAISSDSYEQYF
>TRBJ2-2|-|TRBV7-2|-
TGTGCCAGCAGCTTAGTCGGTCAGGGTGAGCTGTTTTTT
CASSLVGQGELFF
>TRBJ2-7|-|TRBV29-1|TRBD2
TGCAGCGTTGAAAAGCTAGCGGGAGTTCGGGAGCAGTACTTC
CSVEKLAGVREQYF
>TRBJ2-3|-|TRBV7-2|-
TGTGCCAGCAGCCCCGGGACCACAGATACGCAGTATTTT
CASSPGTTDTQYF
>TRBJ1-1|-|TRBV7-9|-
TGTGCCAGCGATAGGGGCACTGAAGCTTTCTTT
CASDRGTEAFF
>TRBJ2-1|-|TRBV29-1|TRBD2
TGCAGCGTTGCCCGACTACTAGCGGGGGTAAATGAGCAGTTCTTC
CSVARLLAGVNEQFF
>TRBJ1-3|-|TRBV27|TRBD1
TGTGCCAGCAGTTTAACGGGACAGGATGGAAACACCATATATTTT
CASSLTGQDGNTIYF
>TRBJ2-5|-|TRBV5-6|TRBD2
TGTGCCAGCAGCTTTGGACTAGCGGTGACTCAAGAGACCCAGTACTTC
CASSFGLAVTQETQYF
>TRBJ1-1|-|TRBV5-1|TRBD1
TGCGCCAGCAGCCTCGGACAGGGAGAGAACACTGAAGCTTTCTTT
CASSLGQGENTEAFF
>TRBJ2-2|-|TRBV7-8|TRBD2
TGTGCCAGCAGCTTAGCGACTAGCGTGAACACCGGGGAGCTGTTTTTT
CASSLATSVNTGELFF
>TRBJ1-6|-|TRBV5-1|-
TGCGCCAGCAGCTTGGCCAGGGATGGTAATTCACCCCTCCACTTT
CASSLARDGNSPLHF
>TRBJ2-5|-|TRBV27|-
TGTGCCAGCAGAACGCAAGAGACCCAGTACTTC
CASRTQETQYF
>TRBJ2-3|-|TRBV5-1|-
TGCGCCAGCAGCTTGAGGTCGGGGATCACAGATACGCAGTATTTT
CASSLRSGITDTQYF
>TRBJ1-1|-|TRBV10-1|-
TGCGCCAGCAGACTAATCCCATCCGTGAGGGTGTTTTATTCTGAAGCTTTCTTT
CASRLIPSVRVFYSEAFF
>TRBJ1-5|-|TRBV18|TRBD1
TGTGCCAGCTCATCTCTGGCGGCAGGGGGATATCAGCCCCAGCATTTT
CASSSLAAGGYQPQHF
>TRBJ1-1|-|TRBV5-1|-
TGCGCCAGCAGCTTGGGACGGAATCCCCTTCCCACTGAAGCTTTCTTT
CASSLGRNPLPTEAFF
>TRBJ2-2|-|TRBV7-2|TRBD2
TGTGCCAGCAGCTTAGCGGGTAGCGGGAGTGTCGACACCGGGGAGCTGTTTTTT
CASSLAGSGSVDTGELFF
>TRBJ2-7|-|TRBV7-7|-
TGTGCTAGCAGCCCCCGGGCGGACAGTTACGAGCAGTACTTC
CASSPRADSYEQYF